A selection of T cell receptor beta chains follows, all from one sample in a study of cytomegalovirus exposure and HLA in healthy donors. The protocol was immunoSEQ multiplex PCR, while the TCRdb copy is restricted to in-frame clones and leaves out a portion. The top ten hold approximately 3% of the sample, which has over 150,000 clones, about 80% seen once. Material: PBMCs. These receptors all stem from a woman between 18 and 30 years old in good health and CMV-seropositive. The CDR3 runs from the conserved cysteine through the conserved F or W. D genes are given only for firm matches. Some rows mark clone size as missing; the rest say once, few, many or name a class of expanded clone.

once,TRBJ1-4,.,TRBV6-5,CASSYRGSDEKLFF,TGTGCCAGCAGTTACAGGGGGTCGGATGAAAAACTGTTTTTT
.,TRBJ1-3,.,TRBV5-6,CASSQQLFGNTIYF,TGTGCCAGCAGCCAGCAACTATTTGGAAACACCATATATTTT
.,TRBJ1-1,.,TRBV4-3,CASSQVGPGLNTEAFF,TGCGCCAGCAGCCAAGTTGGGCCGGGGTTGAACACTGAAGCTTTCTTT
.,TRBJ2-7,TRBD2,TRBV5-5,CASSLGAGVDEQYF,TGTGCCAGCAGCTTGGGGGCGGGGGTCGACGAGCAGTACTTC
.,TRBJ2-7,TRBD1,TRBV29-1,CSVLLHGDRDGAEQYF,TGCAGCGTCCTCCTTCATGGGGACAGGGATGGTGCCGAGCAGTACTTC
.,TRBJ1-1,.,TRBV11-3,CASSLGDYTEAFF,TGTGCCAGCAGCTTAGGGGACTACACTGAAGCTTTCTTT
.,TRBJ1-5,.,TRBV2,CASSDGQTGRQPQHF,TGTGCCAGCAGCGATGGACAGACTGGGCGACAGCCCCAGCATTTT
.,TRBJ1-2,.,TRBV5-1,CASSREPVANYGYTF,TGCGCCAGCAGCCGGGAGCCAGTAGCTAACTATGGCTACACCTTC
.,TRBJ2-5,TRBD2,TRBV9,CASSTAGGYETQYF,TGTGCCAGCAGCACAGCGGGGGGATACGAGACCCAGTACTTC
.,TRBJ1-1,.,TRBV19,CASSGQIMNTEAFF,TGTGCCAGTAGTGGGCAGATAATGAACACTGAAGCTTTCTTT
few,TRBJ2-7,TRBD2,TRBV10-2,CASSAAGLYEQYF,TGCGCCAGCAGTGCAGCGGGGCTCTACGAGCAGTACTTC
.,TRBJ2-3,.,TRBV5-6,CASRSGGSGTDTQYF,TGTGCCAGCAGGAGTGGTGGTAGCGGCACAGATACGCAGTATTTT
.,TRBJ2-7,.,TRBV15,CATSRVPGAVSYEQYF,TGTGCCACCAGCAGAGTTCCAGGGGCGGTCTCCTACGAGCAGTACTTC
.,TRBJ2-3,.,TRBV2,CASYLRGGATSTDTQYF,TGTGCCAGCTATTTGAGGGGGGGAGCTACTAGCACAGATACGCAGTATTTT
.,TRBJ2-3,TRBD2,TRBV15,CATSKEGRWERGVTDTQYF,TGTGCCACCAGCAAGGAGGGGCGTTGGGAGCGGGGAGTCACAGATACGCAGTATTTT
.,TRBJ1-1,.,TRBV4-1,CASSQDGAADTEAFF,TGCGCCAGCAGCCAAGATGGGGCAGCAGACACTGAAGCTTTCTTT
.,TRBJ1-5,.,TRBV6-6,CASSSDRNQPQHF,TGTGCCAGCAGTTCGGACAGAAATCAGCCCCAGCATTTT
.,TRBJ2-3,TRBD1,TRBV5-1,CASTDRKGADTQYF,TGCGCCAGCACCGATCGTAAGGGGGCTGATACGCAGTATTTT
.,TRBJ2-3,TRBD1,TRBV6-1,CASSEVPGGLGKDTQYF,TGTGCCAGCAGTGAAGTTCCAGGGGGCCTCGGTAAGGATACGCAGTATTTT
.,TRBJ2-1,TRBD2,TRBV10-3,CAISEPKPGTSFYNEQFF,TGTGCCATCAGTGAGCCAAAACCCGGGACTAGTTTCTACAATGAGCAGTTCTTC
.,TRBJ2-1,.,TRBV11-3,CASSSVRGELFF,TGTGCCAGCAGCTCCGTCCGGGGTGAATTGTTCTTC
.,TRBJ1-2,.,TRBV12-5,CASAQDLYGYTF,TGTGCTAGTGCTCAGGATCTTTATGGCTACACCTTC
.,TRBJ2-2,.,TRBV7-6,CASSFANTGELFF,TGTGCCAGCAGCTTCGCGAACACCGGGGAGCTGTTTTTT
.,TRBJ2-3,.,TRBV4-1,CASSHPGTSTDTQYF,TGCGCCAGCAGCCACCCCGGGACTAGCACAGATACGCAGTATTTT
.,TRBJ1-3,.,TRBV27,CASSLRGGGYSGNTIYF,TGTGCCAGCAGTTTGAGAGGGGGGGGATACTCTGGAAACACCATATATTTT
.,TRBJ1-5,.,TRBV7-2,CASSLSVWEQPQHF,TGTGCCAGCAGCTTAAGCGTGTGGGAGCAGCCCCAGCATTTT
.,TRBJ2-5,TRBD2,TRBV19,CASSPWTSGYQETQYF,TGTGCCAGTAGTCCCTGGACTAGCGGGTACCAAGAGACCCAGTACTTC
.,TRBJ2-7,TRBD1,TRBV13,CASSLGQSSYEQYF,TGTGCCAGCAGCTTGGGACAGAGCTCCTACGAGCAGTACTTC
.,TRBJ1-1,.,TRBV7-8,CASSSVVDTEAFF,TGTGCCAGCAGCTCGGTTGTGGACACTGAAGCTTTCTTT
once,TRBJ1-1,TRBD1,TRBV5-8,CASSLLGQGRMNTEAFF,TGTGCCAGCAGCTTACTCGGACAGGGCAGGATGAACACTGAAGCTTTCTTT
.,TRBJ1-1,TRBD1,TRBV11-2,CASSHLDRAEGEAFF,TGTGCCAGCAGCCACCTCGACAGGGCGGAGGGTGAAGCTTTCTTT
.,TRBJ2-1,.,TRBV11-3,CASSFGSGSYNEQFF,TGTGCCAGCAGCTTTGGTAGCGGCTCCTACAATGAGCAGTTCTTC
.,TRBJ1-1,TRBD1,TRBV9,CASSPWGQGAGTEAFF,TGTGCCAGCAGCCCCTGGGGACAGGGGGCTGGCACTGAAGCTTTCTTT
.,TRBJ1-2,TRBD1,TRBV27,CASSRDRLNYGYTF,TGTGCCAGCAGTAGGGACAGACTGAACTATGGCTACACCTTC
few,TRBJ1-5,.,TRBV6-1,CASGSRRDGNQPQHF,TGTGCCAGCGGGAGTCGCCGCGATGGCAATCAGCCCCAGCATTTT
.,TRBJ2-7,.,TRBV5-6,CASSAGQTYDEQYF,TGTGCCAGCAGCGCGGGACAGACCTACGATGAGCAGTACTTC
.,TRBJ1-2,TRBD1,TRBV6-1,CASSQGGGYTF,TGTGCCAGCAGCCAGGGGGGCGGCTACACCTTC
.,TRBJ1-2,.,TRBV4-1,CASSQALADINYGYTF,TGCGCCAGCAGCCAAGCGTTGGCAGACATTAACTATGGCTACACCTTC
.,TRBJ1-3,.,TRBV7-6,CASSMGRDYSGNTIYF,TGTGCCAGCAGCATGGGACGGGACTACTCTGGAAACACCATATATTTT
.,TRBJ2-5,TRBD1,TRBV7-3,CASSLSGTGGQETQYF,TGTGCCAGCAGCTTAAGCGGGACAGGGGGACAAGAGACCCAGTACTTC
.,TRBJ1-1,.,TRBV27,CASSLAGVTEAFF,TGTGCCAGCAGCTTAGCAGGGGTCACTGAAGCTTTCTTT
few,TRBJ1-2,TRBD1,TRBV19,CATGRDRVTHGYTF,TGTGCCACCGGCCGGGACAGGGTAACTCATGGCTACACCTTC
.,TRBJ2-1,TRBD2,TRBV4-2,CASSQGDDWWRGGIF,TGTGCCAGCAGCCAAGGTGACGATTGGTGGCGGGGGGGTATCTTC
.,TRBJ1-1,.,TRBV5-1,CASSLPEGVTEAFF,TGCGCCAGCAGCTTGCCAGAAGGAGTCACTGAAGCTTTCTTT
once,TRBJ2-5,TRBD2,TRBV7-7,CASSLGLAGGRETQYF,TGTGCCAGCAGCTTAGGACTAGCGGGGGGGCGAGAGACCCAGTACTTC
.,TRBJ2-6,.,TRBV14,CASSRRGGAGANVLTF,TGTGCCAGCAGCCGCAGAGGAGGGGCTGGGGCCAACGTCCTGACTTTC
.,TRBJ1-2,TRBD1,TRBV6-9,CASSRDRGPTNYGYTF,TGTGCCAGCAGTCGGGACAGGGGGCCGACTAACTATGGCTACACCTTC
few,TRBJ2-7,.,TRBV9,CASSVEAGYEQYF,TGTGCCAGCAGCGTAGAGGCAGGCTACGAGCAGTACTTC
once,TRBJ2-7,.,TRBV6-1,CASSEASNSYEQYF,TGTGCCAGCAGTGAAGCTTCTAATTCCTACGAGCAGTACTTC
.,TRBJ1-2,.,TRBV5-4,CASSRQQGRPGYGYTF,TGTGCCAGCAGCCGCCAACAGGGCCGTCCGGGCTATGGCTACACCTTC
.,TRBJ2-5,TRBD1,TRBV2,CVGRDRGWQETQYF,TGTGTCGGGCGGGACAGGGGGTGGCAAGAGACCCAGTACTTC
.,TRBJ2-7,.,TRBV6-1,CASNEVPSGLIYEQYF,TGTGCCAGCAATGAGGTACCTTCGGGACTGATCTACGAGCAGTACTTC
.,TRBJ2-2,.,TRBV7-2,CASSLSSGTTGELFF,TGTGCCAGCAGCTTATCAAGCGGAACCACCGGGGAGCTGTTTTTT
.,TRBJ1-2,.,TRBV5-1,CASSLDSNYGYTF,TGCGCCAGCAGCTTGGACTCTAACTATGGCTACACCTTC
.,TRBJ2-3,TRBD2,TRBV10-3,CATTGLAATDTQYF,TGTGCCACAACGGGACTAGCGGCCACAGATACGCAGTATTTT